This T cell receptor beta chain comes out of a study of blood T cell repertoires in COVID-19. Study background: There were acute and convalescent COVID-19 samples, and they came from the United States, Italy and Spain. Sample material is recorded as cDNA or gDNA derived from T cells, B-cell-depleted T cells, or PBMCs.

Germline V gene lookup returns CDR1 KGHDR and CDR2 SFDVKD. Trimming cost V 3 bases and J 0 bases; bases outside gene matches: 10. This CDR3 spans 18 amino acids. Original data processing: Cell counts per sample came from amplifying reference gene primers. Clones were read by immunoSEQ multiplex PCR, and TCRdb kept only the in-frame ones, dropping some. The V and J calls and the clone size are those of that table, but D and trimming were determined from the DNA. The repertoire holds just over 95,000 clones, with roughly 82% as singletons. The chain couples TRBV24-1 to TRBJ2-1; 7 bases map to TRBD2. Material for sequencing was peripheral blood. This receptor was identified in an older man with acute or convalescent COVID-19. CDR3 protein: CATSDTPRGGSSYNEQFF. In DNA form, the CDR3 reads TGTGCCACCAGTGATACCCCTCGGGGAGGGAGCTCCTACAATGAGCAGTTCTTC.